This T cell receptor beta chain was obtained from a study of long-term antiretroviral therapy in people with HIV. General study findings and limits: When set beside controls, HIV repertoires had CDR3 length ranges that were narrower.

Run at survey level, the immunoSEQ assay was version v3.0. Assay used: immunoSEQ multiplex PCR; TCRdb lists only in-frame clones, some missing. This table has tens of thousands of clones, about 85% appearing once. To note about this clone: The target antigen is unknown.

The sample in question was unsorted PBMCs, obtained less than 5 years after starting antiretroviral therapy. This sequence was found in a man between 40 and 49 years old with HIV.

In DNA form, the CDR3 reads TGCGCCAGCAGGGCAGAGACTAGCTCTGGAAACACCATATATTTT. Translating it yields CASRAETSSGNTIYF. The rearrangement uses TRBV5-1 and TRBJ1-3; D not resolved. The CDR3 is made up of 15 amino acids. V lost 5 bases and J lost 0, with 12 bases in between. CDR1 and CDR2 from the germline V gene are SGHRS and YFSETQ.